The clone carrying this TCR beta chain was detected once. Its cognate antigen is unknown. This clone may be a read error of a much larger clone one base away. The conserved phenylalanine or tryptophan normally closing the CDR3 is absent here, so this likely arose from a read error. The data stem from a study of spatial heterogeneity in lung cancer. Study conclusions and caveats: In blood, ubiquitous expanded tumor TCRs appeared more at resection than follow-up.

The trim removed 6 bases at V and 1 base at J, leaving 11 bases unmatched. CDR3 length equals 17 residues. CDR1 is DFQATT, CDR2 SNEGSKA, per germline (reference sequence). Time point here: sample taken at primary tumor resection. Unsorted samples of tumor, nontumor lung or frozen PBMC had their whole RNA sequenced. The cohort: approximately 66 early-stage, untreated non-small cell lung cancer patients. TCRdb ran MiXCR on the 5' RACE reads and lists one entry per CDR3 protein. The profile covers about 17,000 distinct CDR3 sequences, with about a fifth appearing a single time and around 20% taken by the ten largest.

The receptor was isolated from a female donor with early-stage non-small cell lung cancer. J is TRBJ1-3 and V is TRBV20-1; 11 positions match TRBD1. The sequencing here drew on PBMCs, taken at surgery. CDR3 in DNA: TGCAGTGCCTCCGGGACAGGGGGTAATAAATCTGGAAACACCATATATTCT. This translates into CSASGTGGNKSGNTIYS.